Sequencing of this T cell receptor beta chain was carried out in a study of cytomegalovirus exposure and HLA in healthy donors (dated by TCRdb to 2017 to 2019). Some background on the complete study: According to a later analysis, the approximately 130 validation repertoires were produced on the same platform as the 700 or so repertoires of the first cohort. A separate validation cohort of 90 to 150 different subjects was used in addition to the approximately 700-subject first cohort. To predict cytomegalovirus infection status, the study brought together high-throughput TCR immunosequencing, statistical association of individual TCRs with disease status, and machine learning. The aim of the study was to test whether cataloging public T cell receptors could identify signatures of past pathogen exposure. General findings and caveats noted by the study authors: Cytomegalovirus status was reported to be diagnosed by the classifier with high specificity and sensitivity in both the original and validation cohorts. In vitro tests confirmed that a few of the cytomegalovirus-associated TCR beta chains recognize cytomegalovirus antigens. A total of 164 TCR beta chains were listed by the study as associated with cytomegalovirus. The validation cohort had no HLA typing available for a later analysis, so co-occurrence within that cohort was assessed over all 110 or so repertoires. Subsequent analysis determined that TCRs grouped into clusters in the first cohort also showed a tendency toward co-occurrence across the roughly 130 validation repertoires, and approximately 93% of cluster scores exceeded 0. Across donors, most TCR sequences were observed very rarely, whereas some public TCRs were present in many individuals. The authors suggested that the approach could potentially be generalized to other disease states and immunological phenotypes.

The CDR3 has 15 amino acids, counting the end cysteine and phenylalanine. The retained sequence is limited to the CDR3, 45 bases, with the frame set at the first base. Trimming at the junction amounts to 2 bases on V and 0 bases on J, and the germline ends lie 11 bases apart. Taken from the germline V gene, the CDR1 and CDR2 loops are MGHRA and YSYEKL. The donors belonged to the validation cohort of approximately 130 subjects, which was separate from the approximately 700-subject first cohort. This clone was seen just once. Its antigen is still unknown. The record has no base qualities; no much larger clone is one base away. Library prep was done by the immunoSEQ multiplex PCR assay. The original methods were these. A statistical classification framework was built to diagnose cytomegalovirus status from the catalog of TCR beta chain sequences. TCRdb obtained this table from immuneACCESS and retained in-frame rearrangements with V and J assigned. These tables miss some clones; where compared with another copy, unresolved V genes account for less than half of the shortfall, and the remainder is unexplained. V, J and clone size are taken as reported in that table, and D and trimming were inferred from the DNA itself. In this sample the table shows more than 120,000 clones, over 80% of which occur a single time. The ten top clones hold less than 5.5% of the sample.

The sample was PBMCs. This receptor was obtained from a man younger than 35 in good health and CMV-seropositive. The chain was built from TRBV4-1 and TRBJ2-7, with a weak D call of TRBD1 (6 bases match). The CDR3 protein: CASSQTRQASYEQYF. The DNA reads TGCGCCAGCAGCCAAACTCGACAGGCCTCCTACGAGCAGTACTTC.